These 18 T cell receptor beta chains came from one sample sequenced in a study of T cell repertoires in cytomegalovirus infection. TCRdb recomputed calls from the reads with MiXCR, one row per CDR3 protein. The sample lists 200,000 to 250,000 distinct CDR3 sequences; 35% to 45% were seen once. Their antigens are not known. The sequenced sample was CD8+ T cells from cultured PBMCs, obtained from culture after CMV antigen stimulation. The receptors shown here come from a human donor in good health (CMV status not recorded). Some clones in this sample may be carry-over from other donors' samples.

The V and J genes are TRBV14 and TRBJ2-7; tentatively, D is TRBD1 or TRBD2 (7 bases each). This CDR3 has 15 amino acids. Germline loops: CDR1 SGHDN, CDR2 FVKESK. V shed 1 base and J shed 2 bases, with 12 bases lying between them. The CDR3: CASSQGEGAAYEQYF. The CDR3 region has the DNA TGTGCCAGCAGCCAAGGGGAGGGGGCCGCCTACGAGCAGTACTTC.

This clonotype was recorded once. The V call is TRBV7-9, the J call TRBJ2-1; 14 nucleotides match TRBD2. The CDR3 spans 18 residues. V was pared by 5 bases and J by 5 bases, with 11 bases of the junction left unmatched. CDR1 and CDR2 from the germline V gene are SEHNR and FQNEAQ (reference sequence). The CDR3 sequence: CASSTRRGLAGADNEQFF. The CDR3 nucleotides are TGTGCCAGCAGCACCCGACGGGGACTAGCGGGAGCGGACAATGAGCAGTTCTTC.

The chain joins TRBV7-3 to TRBJ2-1; TRBD2 agrees at 9 bases. The V gene end was trimmed by 5 bases and the J gene end by 9 bases; junction bases not matched to a gene: 8. Per germline, CDR1 SGHTA and CDR2 FQGTGA. The length of the CDR3 is 14 residues. The CDR3 region has the DNA TGTGCCAGCAGCAACATAGCGGGAGTAGCTGAGCAGTTCTTC. As protein: CASSNIAGVAEQFF.

This chain links TRBV7-3 with TRBJ2-5; either TRBD1 or TRBD2 may fit D (5 bases each). The germline gives CDR1 SGHTA, CDR2 FQGTGA. Trimming left V 0 bases short and J 5 bases short, with 10 bases between. The CDR3 extends over 14 amino acids. The CDR3 DNA reads as TGTGCCAGCAGCTTAACGGGGACGGGGGAGACCCAGTACTTC. Amino acids: CASSLTGTGETQYF.

This chain connects TRBV20-1 to TRBJ1-3, with a possible D match to TRBD1 (6 bases). V was trimmed by 6 bases and J by 2 bases, leaving 14 bases between them. The length of the CDR3 is 14 residues. Per germline, CDR1 DFQATT and CDR2 SNEGSKA (reference sequence). This CDR3 reads CSARIGGTGNTIYF. The DNA for the CDR3 is TGCAGTGCCCGGATAGGGGGTACTGGAAACACCATATATTTT.

This clonotype was seen many times. V gene TRBV6-1 combines with J gene TRBJ2-7; tentative D call: TRBD1 (6 bases). The CDR3 has 12 residues. The V end was cut by 7 bases, the J end by 3 bases, with 10 bases between. Per germline, CDR1 MNHNS and CDR2 SASEGT. The CDR3 nucleotides are TGTGCCAGCACCCGAGGGGGCTACGAGCAGTACTTC. Translating gives CASTRGGYEQYF.

This chain uses TRBV24-1 with TRBJ2-2; 11 bases map to TRBD2. With 7 bases clipped from V and 2 bases from J, the junction kept 8 bases outside the gene matches. Germline V gives CDR1 KGHDR, CDR2 SFDVKD. This CDR3 region has 17 residues. The CDR3 region has the DNA TGTGCCACCAGCGGAGAGACTAGCGGGGTCAACACCGGGGAGCTGTTTTTT. It codes for CATSGETSGVNTGELFF.

The chain uses TRBV7-2 and TRBJ2-5, with D perhaps matching TRBD2 (6 bases). V was cut by 10 bases and J by 7 bases, with 19 bases left in between. The CDR3 sequence is 13 residues long. CDR1 is SGHTA, CDR2 FQGNSA, per germline. The CDR3 here is CANTTRWAGTQYF. The CDR3 DNA is TGTGCCAACACGACTAGGTGGGCGGGGACCCAGTACTTC.

J is TRBJ1-1 and V is TRBV29-1, with D possibly matching TRBD1 (5 bases). Germline CDR1 SQVTM, CDR2 ANQGSEA. V dropped 3 bases and J dropped 4 bases, with 15 bases sitting between them. The CDR3 spans 14 residues. CDR3 DNA: TGCAGCGTTGATAGGAGGGGCGCGGGCACTGAAGCTTTCTTT. This gives the protein CSVDRRGAGTEAFF.

The table lists this clonotype with many counts. The chain has TRBV7-2 and TRBJ2-7, with D uncertain. V was cut by 5 bases and J by 7 bases, with 12 bases left in between. Germline V lookup: CDR1 SGHTA, CDR2 FQGNSA. The CDR3 sequence is 12 residues long. CDR3 DNA sequence: TGTGCCAGCAGCCTTGACATCCGGGAGCAGTACTTC. As protein: CASSLDIREQYF.

This clonotype was observed a handful of times. The chain links TRBV6-6 to TRBJ1-3; unclear D gene. V lost 4 bases and J 0 bases, leaving 10 bases between the germline ends. Germline V gene data show CDR1 as MNHNY and CDR2 as SVGAGI (reference sequence). This CDR3 is built from 15 residues. Here the CDR3 reads CASSFTSLSGNTIYF. CDR3 bases: TGTGCCAGCAGTTTTACATCGCTCTCTGGAAACACCATATATTTT.

This clonotype was observed a few times. V gene TRBV7-2 combines with J gene TRBJ1-1; maybe TRBD1 (5 bases). This CDR3 comprises 14 residues. In germline, CDR1 is SGHTA, CDR2 FQGNSA. V was clipped by 5 bases and J by 1 base, with 11 bases between them. The CDR3 DNA is TGTGCCAGCAGCCCTTTCGGGGGGAACACTGAAGCTTTCTTT. It translates to CASSPFGGNTEAFF.

This clonotype has only a few counts. CDR3 protein: CASTLGGASGKTQYF. CDR3 nucleotides: TGTGCCAGCACTCTGGGGGGGGCGAGCGGAAAGACCCAGTACTTC. The rearrangement links TRBV5-4 to TRBJ2-5; tentative D call: TRBD2 (7 bases). This CDR3 has 15 amino acids. Looked up from germline, CDR1 is SGHNT and CDR2 is YYREEE (reference sequence). The V gene lost 6 bases and the J gene lost 6 bases, with 21 bases spanning the gap.

This clonotype was recorded a few times. The J gene is TRBJ2-1, the V gene TRBV7-6; 10 bases align to TRBD2. The CDR3 contains 16 residues. Germline CDR1 is SGHVS and CDR2 is FNYEAQ. Trimming removed 5 bases from V and 3 bases from J; junction bases left unmatched: 7. The CDR3 DNA reads TGTGCCAGCAGCCCCTCCGGGACTAGCGTCTACAATGAGCAGTTCTTC. This encodes CASSPSGTSVYNEQFF.

This chain connects TRBV12-3 or TRBV12-4 to TRBJ2-7; 9 nucleotides match TRBD1. The CDR3 runs to 15 residues. The trim removed 5 bases at V and 3 bases at J, leaving 8 bases unmatched. The CDR3 here is CASSPGGQGHYEQYF. CDR3 bases: TGTGCCAGCAGTCCAGGGGGACAGGGCCACTACGAGCAGTACTTC.

This chain links TRBV7-9 with TRBJ1-2, with 7 nucleotides matching TRBD1. Germline V gives CDR1 SEHNR, CDR2 FQNEAQ (reference sequence). V was pared by 5 bases and J by 8 bases, with 14 bases of the junction left unmatched. This CDR3 spans 15 amino acids. CDR3 sequence reads: CASSLSPRGIEGYTF. Written as DNA, the CDR3 is TGTGCCAGCAGCCTGTCTCCCAGGGGGATAGAGGGCTACACCTTC.

This clonotype was recorded a few times. V and J are TRBV7-8 and TRBJ2-7; 12 bases line up with TRBD2. The trim removed 5 bases at V and 2 bases at J, leaving 4 bases unmatched. The CDR3 covers 15 residues. Germline V gene data show CDR1 as SGHVS and CDR2 as FQNEAQ. The CDR3 nucleotides are TGTGCCAGCAGCGACAGACTAGCGGGGGCCTACGAGCAGTACTTC. Translation: CASSDRLAGAYEQYF.

This clonotype was detected only a few times. CDR3 protein: CASSSQGRGGWGNEQFF. DNA of the CDR3: TGTGCCAGCAGCTCTCAAGGAAGGGGGGGCTGGGGCAATGAGCAGTTCTTC. V usage is TRBV7-9 and J usage is TRBJ2-1; TRBD2 might be the D (7 bases). V was pared by 4 bases and J by 6 bases, with 22 bases between. The CDR3 length is 17 residues. Germline CDR1 SEHNR, CDR2 FQNEAQ (reference sequence).